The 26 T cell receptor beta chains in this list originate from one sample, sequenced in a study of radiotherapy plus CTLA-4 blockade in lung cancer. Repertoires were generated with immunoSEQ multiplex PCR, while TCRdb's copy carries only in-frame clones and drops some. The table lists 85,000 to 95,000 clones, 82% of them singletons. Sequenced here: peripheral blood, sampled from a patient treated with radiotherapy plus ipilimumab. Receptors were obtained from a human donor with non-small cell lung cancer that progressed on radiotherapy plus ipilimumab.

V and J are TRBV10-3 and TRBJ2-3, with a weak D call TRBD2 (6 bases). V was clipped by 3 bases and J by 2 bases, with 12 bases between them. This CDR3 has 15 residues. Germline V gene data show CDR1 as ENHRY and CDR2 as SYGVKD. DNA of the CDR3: TGTGCCATCAGTGATCGGGGCGGGGACACAGATACGCAGTATTTT. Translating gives CAISDRGGDTDTQYF.

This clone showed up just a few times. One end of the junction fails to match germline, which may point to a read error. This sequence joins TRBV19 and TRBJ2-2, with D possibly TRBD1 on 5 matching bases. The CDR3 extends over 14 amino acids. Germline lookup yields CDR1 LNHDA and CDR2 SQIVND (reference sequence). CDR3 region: CASSIQGNSGELFF. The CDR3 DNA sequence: TGTGCCAGTAGTATCCAGGGAAACAGCGGGGAGCTGTTTTTT.

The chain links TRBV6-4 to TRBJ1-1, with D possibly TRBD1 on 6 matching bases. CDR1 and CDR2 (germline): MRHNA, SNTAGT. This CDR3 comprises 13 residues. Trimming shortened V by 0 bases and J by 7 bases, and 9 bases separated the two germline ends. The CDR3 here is CASSDSTGGEAFF. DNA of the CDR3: TGTGCCAGCAGTGACTCGACAGGAGGTGAAGCTTTCTTT.

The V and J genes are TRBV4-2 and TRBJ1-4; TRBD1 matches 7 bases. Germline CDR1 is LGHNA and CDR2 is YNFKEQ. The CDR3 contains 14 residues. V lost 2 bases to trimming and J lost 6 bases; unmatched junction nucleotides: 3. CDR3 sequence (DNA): TGTGCCAGCAGCCAACCAGGGGGTGATGAAAAACTGTTTTTT. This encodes CASSQPGGDEKLFF.

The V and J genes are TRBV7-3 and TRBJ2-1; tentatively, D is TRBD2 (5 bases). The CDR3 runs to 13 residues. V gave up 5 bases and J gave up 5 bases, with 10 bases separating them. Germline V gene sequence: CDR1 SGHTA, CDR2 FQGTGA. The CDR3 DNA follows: TGTGCCAGCAGCACCTCTAGCCACAATGAGCAGTTCTTC. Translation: CASSTSSHNEQFF. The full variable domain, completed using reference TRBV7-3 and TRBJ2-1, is GAGVSQTPSNKVTEKGKYVELRCDPISGHTALYWYRQSLGQGPEFLIYFQGTGAADDSGLPNDRFFAVRPEGSVSTLKIQRTERGDSAVYLCASSTSSHNEQFFGPGTRLTVL.

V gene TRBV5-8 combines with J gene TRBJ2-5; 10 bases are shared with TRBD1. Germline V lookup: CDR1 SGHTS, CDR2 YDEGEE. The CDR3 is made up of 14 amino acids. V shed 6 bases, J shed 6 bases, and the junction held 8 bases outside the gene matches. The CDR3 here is CASTRDRGSKTQYF. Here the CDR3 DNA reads TGTGCCAGCACCCGGGACAGGGGATCAAAGACCCAGTACTTC.

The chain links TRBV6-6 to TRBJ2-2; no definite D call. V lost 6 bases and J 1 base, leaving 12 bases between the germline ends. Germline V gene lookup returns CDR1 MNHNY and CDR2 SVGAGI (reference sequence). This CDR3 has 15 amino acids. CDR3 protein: CASRRIRENTGELFF. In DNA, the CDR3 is TGTGCCAGCAGGCGGATAAGGGAGAACACCGGGGAGCTGTTTTTT.

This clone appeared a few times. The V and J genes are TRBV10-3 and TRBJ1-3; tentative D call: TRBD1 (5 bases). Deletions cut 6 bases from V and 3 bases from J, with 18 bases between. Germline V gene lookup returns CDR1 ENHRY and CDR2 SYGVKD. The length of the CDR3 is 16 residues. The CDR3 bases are TGTGCCATCAGCGGGGGGTTAGGGCCCATTGGAAACACCATATATTTT. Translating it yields CAISGGLGPIGNTIYF.

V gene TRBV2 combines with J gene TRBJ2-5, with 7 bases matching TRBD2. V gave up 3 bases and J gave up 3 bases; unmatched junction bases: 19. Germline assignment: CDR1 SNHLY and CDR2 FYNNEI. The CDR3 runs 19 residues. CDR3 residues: CASSELWGRRGAGEETQYF. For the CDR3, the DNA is TGTGCCAGCAGTGAGTTATGGGGTCGGAGGGGCGCGGGAGAAGAGACCCAGTACTTC.

CDR3 nucleotide sequence: TGTGCCAGTGCAGGGAGCTCTAGGAGGGGCTACACCTTC. Its translation: CASAGSSRRGYTF. The chain combines TRBV19 with TRBJ1-2, with a tentative D call TRBD1 (5 bases). The CDR3 length is 13 residues. In germline, CDR1 is LNHDA, CDR2 SQIVND (reference sequence). The V gene lost 8 bases and the J gene lost 8 bases, with 18 bases spanning the gap. Drawing the rest from reference TRBV19 and TRBJ1-2, the complete variable domain is DGGITQSPKYLFRKEGQNVTLSCEQNLNHDAMYWYRQDPGQGLRLIYYSQIVNDFQKGDIAEGYSVSREKKESFPLTVTSAQKNPTAFYLCASAGSSRRGYTFGSGTRLTVV.

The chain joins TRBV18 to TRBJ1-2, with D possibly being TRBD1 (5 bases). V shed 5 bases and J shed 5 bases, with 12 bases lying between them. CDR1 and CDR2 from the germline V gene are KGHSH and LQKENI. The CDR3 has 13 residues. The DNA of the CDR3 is TGTGCCAGCTCAGCAGGAGAGGGGTATGGCTACACCTTC. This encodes CASSAGEGYGYTF.

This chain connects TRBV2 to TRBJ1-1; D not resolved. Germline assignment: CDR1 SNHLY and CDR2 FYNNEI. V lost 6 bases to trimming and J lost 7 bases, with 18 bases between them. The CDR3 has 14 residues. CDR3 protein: CASRAMATHDEAFF. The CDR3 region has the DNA TGTGCCAGCAGAGCTATGGCGACACATGATGAAGCTTTCTTT.

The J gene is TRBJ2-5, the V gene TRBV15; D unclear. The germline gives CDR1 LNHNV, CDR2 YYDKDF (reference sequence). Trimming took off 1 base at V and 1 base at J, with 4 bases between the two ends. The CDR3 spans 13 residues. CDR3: CATSRGRQETQYF. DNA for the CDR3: TGTGCCACCAGCAGAGGGCGCCAAGAGACCCAGTACTTC.

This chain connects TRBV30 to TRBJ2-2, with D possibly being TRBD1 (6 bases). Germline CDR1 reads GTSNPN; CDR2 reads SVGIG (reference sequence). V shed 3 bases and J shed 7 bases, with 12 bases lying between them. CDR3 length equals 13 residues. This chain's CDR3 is CAWRQGLDGELFF. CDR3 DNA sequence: TGTGCCTGGAGACAGGGCCTTGACGGGGAGCTGTTTTTT.

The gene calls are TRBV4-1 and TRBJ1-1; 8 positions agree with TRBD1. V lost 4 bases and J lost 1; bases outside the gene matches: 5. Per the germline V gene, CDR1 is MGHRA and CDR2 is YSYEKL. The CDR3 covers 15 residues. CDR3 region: CASSRRQGQNTEAFF. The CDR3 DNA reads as TGCGCCAGCAGCCGCCGACAGGGGCAGAACACTGAAGCTTTCTTT.

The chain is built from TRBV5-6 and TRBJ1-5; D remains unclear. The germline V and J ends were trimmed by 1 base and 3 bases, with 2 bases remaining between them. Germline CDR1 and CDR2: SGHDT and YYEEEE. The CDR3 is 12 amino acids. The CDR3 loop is CASSLHNQPQHF. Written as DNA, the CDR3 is TGTGCCAGCAGCTTGCACAATCAGCCCCAGCATTTT.

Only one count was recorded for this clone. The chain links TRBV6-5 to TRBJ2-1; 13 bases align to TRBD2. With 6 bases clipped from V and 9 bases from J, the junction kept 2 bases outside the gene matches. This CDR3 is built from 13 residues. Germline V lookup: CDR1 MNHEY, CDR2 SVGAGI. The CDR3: CASRGLAGTEQFF. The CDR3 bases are TGTGCCAGCAGGGGACTAGCGGGAACTGAGCAGTTCTTC.

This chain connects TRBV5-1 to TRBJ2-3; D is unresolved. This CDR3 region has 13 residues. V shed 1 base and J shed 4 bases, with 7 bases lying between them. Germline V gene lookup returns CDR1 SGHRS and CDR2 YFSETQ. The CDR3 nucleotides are TGCGCCAGCAGCTTGATCTCGCCAGATACGCAGTATTTT. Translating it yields CASSLISPDTQYF.

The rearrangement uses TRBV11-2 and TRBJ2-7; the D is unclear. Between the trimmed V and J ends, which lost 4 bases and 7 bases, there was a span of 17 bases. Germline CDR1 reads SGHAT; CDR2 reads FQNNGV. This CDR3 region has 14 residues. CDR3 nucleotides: TGTGCCAGCAGCTCGGCAGGTGCCATAGGAGAGCAGTACTTC. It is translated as CASSSAGAIGEQYF.

The CDR3 nucleotides are TGTGCCAGCAGCCTCAACCGATTTGTCTCGGACGCAGCTAATGAAAAACTGTTTTTT. It yields the protein CASSLNRFVSDAANEKLFF. This chain uses TRBV7-9 with TRBJ1-4, with no clear D. The CDR3 is made up of 19 amino acids. Germline V CDR1 and CDR2: SEHNR, FQNEAQ (reference sequence). V shed 5 bases and J shed 3 bases, with 25 bases lying between them.

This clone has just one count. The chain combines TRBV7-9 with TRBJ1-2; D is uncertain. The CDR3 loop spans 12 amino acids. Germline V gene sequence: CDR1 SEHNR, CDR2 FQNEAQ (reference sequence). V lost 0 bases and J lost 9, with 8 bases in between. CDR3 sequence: CASSLALGSYTF. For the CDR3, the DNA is TGTGCCAGCAGCTTAGCGCTGGGTAGCTACACCTTC.

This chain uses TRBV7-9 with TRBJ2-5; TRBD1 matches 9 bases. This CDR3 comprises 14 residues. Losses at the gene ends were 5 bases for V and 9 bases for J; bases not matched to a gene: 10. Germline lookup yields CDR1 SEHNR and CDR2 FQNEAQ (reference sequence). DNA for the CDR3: TGTGCCAGCAGCCCTTCGGGACAGGGTTCGGCCCAGTACTTC. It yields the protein CASSPSGQGSAQYF.

The CDR3 loop is CASRRDRVERTEAFF. The CDR3 nucleotides read TGTGCCAGCAGGAGAGACAGGGTTGAGCGAACTGAAGCTTTCTTT. The gene calls are TRBV7-2 and TRBJ1-1; 7 nucleotides line up with TRBD1. CDR1 is SGHTA and CDR2 is FQGNSA in the germline V gene. Unmatched junction bases numbered 12, after V lost 6 bases and J lost 5 bases. The CDR3 is 15 residues long.

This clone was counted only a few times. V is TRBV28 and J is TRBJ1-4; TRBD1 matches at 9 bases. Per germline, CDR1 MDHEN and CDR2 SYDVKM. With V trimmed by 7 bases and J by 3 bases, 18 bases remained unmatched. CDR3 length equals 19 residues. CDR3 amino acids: CASTLGYGTGSIPNEKLFF. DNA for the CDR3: TGTGCCAGCACCCTCGGATACGGGACAGGGTCGATCCCTAATGAAAAACTGTTTTTT.

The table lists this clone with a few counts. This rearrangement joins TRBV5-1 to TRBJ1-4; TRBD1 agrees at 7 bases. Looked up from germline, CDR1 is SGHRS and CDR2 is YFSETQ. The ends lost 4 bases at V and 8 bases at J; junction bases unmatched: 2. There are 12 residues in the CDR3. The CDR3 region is CASSTDREKLFF. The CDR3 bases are TGCGCCAGCAGCACGGACAGGGAAAAACTGTTTTTT.

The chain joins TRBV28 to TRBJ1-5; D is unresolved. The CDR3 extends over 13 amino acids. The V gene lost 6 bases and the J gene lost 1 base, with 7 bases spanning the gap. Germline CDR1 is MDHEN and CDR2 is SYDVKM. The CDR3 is CASRRWSNQPQHF. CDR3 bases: TGTGCCAGCAGGCGTTGGAGCAATCAGCCCCAGCATTTT.